The 18 T cell receptor beta chains below all came from one sample that was sequenced in a study of T cell responses to AZD1222 COVID-19 vaccine (dated by TCRdb to about 2021). The time point label corresponds to: baseline before first vaccination. The method was the immunoSEQ multiplex PCR assay. TCRdb holds this immuneACCESS table with in-frame rearrangements only. Some clones are missing; in checked studies, unresolved V genes explain under half, and the rest has no known cause. The table for this sample lists 80,000 to 90,000 clones; roughly nine tenths of them were counted only once. Clones ranked in the top ten supply approximately 2.1% of the sample. Sequencing was performed on peripheral blood, taken on day 0 of AZD1222 vaccination. The receptors derive from an adult in good health.

The count of this clone is one. The chain has TRBV24-1 and TRBJ2-3; D call uncertain. The germline gives CDR1 KGHDR, CDR2 SFDVKD. The CDR3 sequence is 13 residues long. V shed 4 bases and J shed 5 bases, with 9 bases lying between them. In DNA form, the CDR3 reads TGTGCCACCAGTGACCCGGGCCAAGATACGCAGTATTTT. It codes for CATSDPGQDTQYF.

As DNA, the CDR3 is TGCGCCAGCAGCTCCGGACTAGCGGGTGCGGGGAATGAGCAGTTCTTC. Protein product: CASSSGLAGAGNEQFF. The V gene is TRBV5-1, the J gene TRBJ2-1, with 11 positions matching TRBD2. Germline V gives CDR1 SGHRS, CDR2 YFSETQ. Germline trimming cut 3 bases from V and 7 bases from J; bases unmatched to any gene: 9. The CDR3 extends over 16 amino acids.

This clone was found a few times. V is TRBV30 and J is TRBJ1-2, with 7 positions matching TRBD1. CDR1 and CDR2 from the germline V gene are GTSNPN and SVGIG (reference sequence). V lost 2 bases to trimming and J lost 2 bases; unmatched junction nucleotides: 5. The CDR3 has 14 residues. CDR3 DNA sequence: TGTGCCTGGAGTAAGGTGACAGGGAACTATGGCTACACCTTC. Amino acids: CAWSKVTGNYGYTF.

The chain recombines TRBV7-2 with TRBJ1-3; D is unclear. In germline, CDR1 is SGHTA, CDR2 FQGNSA. With 5 bases removed from V and 4 bases from J, the gap between germline ends came to 9 bases. This CDR3 spans 13 amino acids. CDR3 nucleotide sequence: TGTGCCAGCAGCCCACTCCAGGGAAACACCATATATTTT. As protein: CASSPLQGNTIYF.

The rearrangement joins TRBV6-5 to TRBJ1-6; 8 bases are shared with TRBD1. Germline lookup yields CDR1 MNHEY and CDR2 SVGAGI. V trimming: 5 bases; J trimming: 7 bases; junction bases outside the gene matches: 4. This CDR3 is 14 amino acids long. CDR3 sequence reads: CASSQDRANSPLHF. As DNA, the CDR3 is TGTGCCAGCAGTCAGGACAGGGCCAATTCACCCCTCCACTTT.

The chain links TRBV30 to TRBJ1-3; D uncertain. This CDR3 contains 13 residues. In germline, CDR1 is GTSNPN, CDR2 SVGIG (reference sequence). Trimming removed 4 bases from V and 4 bases from J, with 11 bases in between. The CDR3 loop is CAWISPMGNTIYF. For the CDR3, the DNA is TGTGCCTGGATTTCCCCAATGGGAAACACCATATATTTT.

This chain joins TRBV6-5 and TRBJ1-5, with 7 nucleotides matching TRBD1. V lost 6 bases to trimming and J lost 0 bases; unmatched junction nucleotides: 5. This CDR3 comprises 15 residues. Germline CDR1 and CDR2: MNHEY and SVGAGI. For the CDR3, the DNA is TGTGCCAGCAGCAGGGACAGCTTTAGCAATCAGCCCCAGCATTTT. It encodes CASSRDSFSNQPQHF.

The chain links TRBV5-4 to TRBJ2-3; 10 positions match TRBD2. Trimming cost V 5 bases and J 3 bases; bases outside gene matches: 6. The CDR3 sequence is 15 residues long. CDR1 and CDR2 (germline): SGHNT, YYREEE (reference sequence). As DNA, the CDR3 is TGTGCCAGCAGTCCAAAGCGGGAGGGGACAGATACGCAGTATTTT. It yields the protein CASSPKREGTDTQYF.

The V call is TRBV2, the J call TRBJ2-1, with TRBD2 identical over 10 bases. From germline, CDR1 is SNHLY and CDR2 FYNNEI. Trimming took 7 bases from V and 9 from J; bases not matched to a gene: 21. This CDR3 has 18 amino acids. In nucleotides, the CDR3 is TGTGCCAGCACCAACCCACCGGGGGGGACTAGCGTTAACGGTGAGCAGTTCTTC. Encoded protein: CASTNPPGGTSVNGEQFF.

The J gene is TRBJ1-3, the V gene TRBV12-5, with a possible D match to TRBD1 (5 bases). The V gene lost 1 base and the J gene lost 4 bases, with 8 bases spanning the gap. The CDR3 is 14 residues long. CDR1 is LGHNT and CDR2 is FRNRAP in the germline V gene. DNA for the CDR3: TGTGCTAGTGGTTTGGGACAGTGGGGAAACACCATATATTTT. Amino acids: CASGLGQWGNTIYF.

V usage is TRBV3-1 (or the pseudogene TRBV3-2) and J usage is TRBJ2-7; D not resolved. There are 14 residues in the CDR3. CDR1 and CDR2 (germline): LGHDT, YNNKEL (reference sequence). Deletions cut 1 base from V and 4 bases from J, with 11 bases between. The DNA of the CDR3 is TGTGCCAGCAGCCAAGGGACCCTAGGTTACGAGCAGTACTTC. This encodes CASSQGTLGYEQYF.

The chain joins TRBV5-1 to TRBJ1-2, with D perhaps TRBD1 (5 bases). Germline values: CDR1 SGHRS, CDR2 YFSETQ. V shed 3 bases and J shed 1 base, with 10 bases lying between them. CDR3 size: 14 residues. CDR3 bases: TGCGCCAGCAGCTGGGGGACGGATAACTATGGCTACACCTTC. This sequence encodes CASSWGTDNYGYTF.

V usage is TRBV27 and J usage is TRBJ1-1; 7 bases match TRBD1. CDR3 size: 13 residues. Germline-derived CDR1 and CDR2 are MNHEY and SMNVEV (reference sequence). The J segment lost 4 bases and the V segment lost 4 bases, leaving 3 bases of the junction unmatched. The CDR3 DNA is TGTGCCAGCAGTTATACAGGGGTCACTGAAGCTTTCTTT. It is translated as CASSYTGVTEAFF.

This chain links TRBV11-2 with TRBJ1-2, with D possibly TRBD1 on 6 matching bases. The CDR3 covers 17 residues. Germline loops: CDR1 SGHAT, CDR2 FQNNGV. V lost 4 bases and J lost 0, with 18 bases in between. The CDR3 sequence: CASSSQPRGRPNYGYTF. Written as DNA, the CDR3 is TGTGCCAGCAGCTCCCAGCCCCGGGGGCGCCCTAACTATGGCTACACCTTC.

J is TRBJ2-3 and V is TRBV5-1; 12 bases agree with TRBD2. The germline CDR1 and CDR2 sequences are SGHRS and YFSETQ. The CDR3 has 13 residues. V was clipped by 7 bases and J by 13 bases; unmatched bases: 10. The CDR3, as DNA: TGCGCCAGCGGCGGACTAGCGGGACCTCGGAAGTATTTT. Protein sequence: CASGGLAGPRKYF.

The chain has TRBV2 and TRBJ1-2, with a weak D call TRBD1 (5 bases). This CDR3 is 14 amino acids long. V gave up 1 base and J gave up 12 bases, with 18 bases separating them. CDR1 is SNHLY, CDR2 FYNNEI, per germline. CDR3 bases: TGTGCCAGCAGTGAAGACAGGACCCTGGCTAGGCACACCTTC. It specifies CASSEDRTLARHTF. Complete variable domain (other parts from reference TRBV2 and TRBJ1-2): EPEVTQTPSHQVTQMGQEVILRCVPISNHLYFYWYRQILGQKVEFLVSFYNNEISEKSEIFDDQFSVERPDGSNFTLKIRSTKLEDSAMYFCASSEDRTLARHTFGSGTRLTVV.

V is TRBV27 and J is TRBJ2-3, with a tentative D call TRBD1 (5 bases). Germline V lookup: CDR1 MNHEY, CDR2 SMNVEV (reference sequence). V was shortened by 5 bases and J by 1 base, with 16 bases between the two germline ends. This CDR3 region has 16 residues. The CDR3 nucleotides are TGTGCCAGCAGTCCATACAGGTCCCTCGGCACAGATACGCAGTATTTT. This translates into CASSPYRSLGTDTQYF.

This chain uses TRBV12-3 or TRBV12-4 with TRBJ2-7, with D maybe TRBD1 (6 bases). The CDR3 spans 12 residues. V lost 7 bases to trimming and J lost 3 bases, with 10 bases between them. This CDR3 is CASTRTDYEQYF. The CDR3 DNA sequence: TGTGCCAGCACCCGGACAGACTACGAGCAGTACTTC.